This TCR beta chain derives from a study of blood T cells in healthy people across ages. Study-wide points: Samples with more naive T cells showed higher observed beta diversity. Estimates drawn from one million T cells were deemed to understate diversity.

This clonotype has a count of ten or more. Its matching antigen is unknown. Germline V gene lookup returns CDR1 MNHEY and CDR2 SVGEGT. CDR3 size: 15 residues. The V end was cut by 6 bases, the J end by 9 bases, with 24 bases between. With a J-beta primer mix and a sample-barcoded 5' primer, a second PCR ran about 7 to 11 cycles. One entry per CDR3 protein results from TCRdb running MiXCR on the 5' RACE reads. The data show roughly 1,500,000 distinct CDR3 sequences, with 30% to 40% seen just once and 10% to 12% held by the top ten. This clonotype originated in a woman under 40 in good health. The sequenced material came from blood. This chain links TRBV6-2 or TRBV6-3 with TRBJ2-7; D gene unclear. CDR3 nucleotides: TGTGCCAGCAGCCAAACTCGCCTTGGAAATGGTGTGCAGTACTTC. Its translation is CASSQTRLGNGVQYF.